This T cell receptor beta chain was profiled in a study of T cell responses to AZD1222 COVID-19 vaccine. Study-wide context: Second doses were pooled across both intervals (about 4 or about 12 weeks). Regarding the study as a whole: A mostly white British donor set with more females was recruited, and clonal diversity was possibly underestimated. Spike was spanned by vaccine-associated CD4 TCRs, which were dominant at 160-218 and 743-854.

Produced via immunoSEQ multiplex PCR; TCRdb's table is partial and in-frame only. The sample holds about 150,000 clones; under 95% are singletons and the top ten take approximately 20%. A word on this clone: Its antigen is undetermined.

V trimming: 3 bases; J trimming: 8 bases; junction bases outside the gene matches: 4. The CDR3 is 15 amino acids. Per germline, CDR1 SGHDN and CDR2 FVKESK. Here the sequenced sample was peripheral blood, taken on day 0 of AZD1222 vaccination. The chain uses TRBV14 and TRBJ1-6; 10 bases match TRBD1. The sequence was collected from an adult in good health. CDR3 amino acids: CASSHSGTGDSPLHF. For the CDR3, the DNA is TGTGCCAGCAGCCATTCCGGGACAGGGGATTCACCCCTCCACTTT.